Listed here is a single TCR beta chain. Its antigen remains undetermined. The record has no base qualities; no much larger clone is one base away. These data belong to a study of CD8 T cells in Susac syndrome (dated by TCRdb to the late 2010s). Some background on the complete study: Whether CD8+ T cell activation and differentiation in Susac syndrome was antigen driven was tested using repertoire sequencing. The study compared CD8+ T cell repertoire clonality among 12 healthy donors, some 14 Susac syndrome patients and some 16 multiple sclerosis patients. Beyond this particular receptor, the publication reports: The number of individuals in the TCR sequencing and HLA analysis was acknowledged as relatively small.

High-throughput TCR beta sequencing profiled peripheral blood CD8+ and CD4+ T cells from healthy donors, Susac syndrome patients and multiple sclerosis patients. Treatment-naive patients with stable or active relapsing-remitting disease fulfilling revised McDonald criteria were used as multiple sclerosis controls. Bulk CD8+ and CD4+ T cells were purified magnetically by negative isolation, whereas CD8+ TEMRA cells were enriched by FACS. Blood was collected in EDTA tubes and processed within 24 hours, with PBMCs isolated through density gradient centrifugation. PBMCs intended for TCR sequencing were cryopreserved in liquid nitrogen and were subsequently thawed in a 37 degrees C water bath. The sorted or isolated CD4+, CD8+ and CD8+ TEMRA cells had a purity of 90% or higher. RNA was extracted with the RNeasy kit and roughly 0.5 to 1 ug was reverse transcribed using random hexamers. The immunoSEQ multiplex PCR assay, which covers 54 Vbeta and 13 Jbeta segments, was used to amplify TCR beta CDR3 regions. Bias from PCR amplification was corrected by using a synthetic template baseline for primer optimization and for computational correction. In the source study's methods: Reads were annotated to V, D and J genes per IMGT and analyzed with immunoSEQ Analyzer, keeping only productive sequences. To calculate clonality, Shannon entropy was normalized by log2 of the number of productive unique sequences and then subtracted from one. For each patient and control, public and private clones were evaluated within the 100 most prevalent clones. Susac-specific clones were defined as absent from healthy and MS cohorts, 1052 published viral clones and other ImmuneACCESS disease sequences. TCRdb itself trimmed the public reads at Q25 with fastp, ran MiXCR and retained productive beta chains. One record per CDR3 amino acid sequence lists the most common genes and DNA. The V and J calls reflect TCRdb's pipeline rather than the authors' work. The sample data list about 290,000 distinct CDR3 sequences, and 89% of these were observed just once. The ten biggest clones cover roughly 0.2% of the sample.

The clonotype was recovered from a human donor with multiple sclerosis. The sample taken for sequencing was CD8+ T cells from PBMCs.

The DNA sequence is given as TGTGCCAGCAGCGCCCAGAGGATCAGCACTGAAGCTTTCTTT. This encodes CASSAQRISTEAFF. Recombination connected TRBV5-6 to TRBJ1-1; no D gene can be assigned with confidence. The CDR3 goes from the cysteine to the phenylalanine over 14 residues. Only the CDR3 portion is preserved as DNA: 42 bases, with reading frame beginning at the first base. CDR1 and CDR2, looked up from the germline V gene, are SGHDT and YYEEEE. V and J are truncated by 4 bases and 4 bases respectively, leaving an intervening sequence of 14 bases.